Below, 9 T cell receptor beta chains from the same sample are listed, as sequenced in a study of T cells expressing NK-cell markers. Each CDR3 protein gets one entry in TCRdb, which reprocessed the 5' RACE reads and gives no DNA. Across 400,000 to 500,000 distinct CDR3 sequences, the top ten clones capture roughly 8% of the sample. The sample consisted of blood T cells: a sorted CD56 or NKG2C T cell subset, CD4+ or CD8+ T cells, or bulk PBMC T cells (not recorded which). The source is a woman aged 18-69 years in good health.

The rearrangement links TRBV3-1 to TRBJ2-1. The germline V gene encodes CDR1 LGHDT and CDR2 YNNKEL (reference sequence). This CDR3 contains 13 residues. CDR3 protein: CASSQGLPNEQFF.

The rearrangement joins TRBV7-3 to TRBJ2-1; TCRdb's D call of TRBD1 is untestable without DNA. This CDR3 is built from 15 residues. CDR1 is SGHTA, CDR2 FQGTGA, per germline. CDR3 residues: CASSLGSTWGDEQFF. Looking up the rest from reference TRBV7-3 and TRBJ2-1 gives the full variable domain: GAGVSQTPSNKVTEKGKYVELRCDPISGHTALYWYRQSLGQGPEFLIYFQGTGAADDSGLPNDRFFAVRPEGSVSTLKIQRTERGDSAVYLCASSLGSTWGDEQFFGPGTRLTVL.

The V gene is TRBV4-1, the J gene TRBJ2-1; no DNA is available, so the TRBD1 call from TCRdb remains unchecked. The CDR3 has 15 residues. The germline gives CDR1 MGHRA, CDR2 YSYEKL. The CDR3 here is CASSQAGTGFHEQFF.

The rearrangement joins TRBV5-1 to TRBJ2-3. The CDR3 covers 14 residues. Germline CDR1 and CDR2: SGHRS and YFSETQ. The CDR3 sequence is CASSLDQGRDTQYF.

The chain joins TRBV4-3 to TRBJ2-1. Germline CDR1 reads LGHNA; CDR2 reads YSLEER. The CDR3 length is 15 residues. This chain's CDR3 is CASSQDLGSYNEQFF.

The chain recombines TRBV7-2 with TRBJ1-5; TCRdb's assignment of TRBD1 cannot be checked, as there is no DNA. This CDR3 comprises 13 residues. The germline gives CDR1 SGHTA, CDR2 FQGNSA. Here the CDR3 reads CASSFGGVQPQHF.

The chain combines TRBV20-1 with TRBJ1-1; the D call of TRBD1 rests on TCRdb alone, since no DNA is present to check it. The length of the CDR3 is 15 residues. Germline CDR1 is DFQATT and CDR2 is SNEGSKA (reference sequence). CDR3 loop: CSARDGAPGARSAFF.

This rearrangement joins TRBV11-2 to TRBJ1-1. The length of the CDR3 is 13 residues. Germline CDR1 and CDR2: SGHAT and FQNNGV. CDR3: CASSFTENTEAFF.

The rearrangement joins TRBV7-3 to TRBJ2-1; without DNA, the TCRdb call of TRBD1 cannot be checked. The CDR3 spans 16 residues. CDR1 is SGHTA and CDR2 is FQGTGA in the germline V gene. CDR3 region: CASSAKGRDPYNEQFF.